This T cell receptor beta chain was identified during a study of T cell clonality in common variable immunodeficiency. Trimming cost V 7 bases and J 6 bases, with 9 bases left between them. The germline V gene has CDR1 SNHLY and CDR2 FYNNEI. This CDR3 has 11 amino acids. Study-level points and caveats: Reportedly, TCR beta sequences from common variable immunodeficiency showed fewer deletions and N-nucleotide insertions. TCRbeta clonality was increased in CVID versus healthy controls.

Some clones are missing from TCRdb's copy, which holds only in-frame ones; the method was immunoSEQ multiplex PCR. The repertoire yields about 30,000 clones, none seen only once; the top ten contain 5.4%. Concerning this clone: What it binds is unknown. The CDR3 end lies 3 residues beyond the end of the read and is filled in from the germline J gene.

The sequenced material came from peripheral blood mononuclear cells. The source of this sequence is a human donor with common variable immunodeficiency. This sequence joins TRBV2 and TRBJ2-5; weak D call: TRBD2 (5 bases). The CDR3: CASIASQTQYF. The part of the CDR3 DNA that was read is TGTGCCAGCATAGCGTCGCAGACC.